This TCR beta chain was identified during a study of blood T cells in healthy people across ages. A second 7 to 11 cycle PCR used barcoded and J-beta primers. Each of the cDNA molecules was tagged by a template-switch adaptor with 12 random nucleotides. TCRdb processed the 5' RACE reads anew with MiXCR; each CDR3 protein has one entry. Altogether more than 650,000 distinct CDR3 sequences are present, roughly 53% being singletons, with the ten largest covering approximately 40%. Trimming left V 4 bases short and J 4 bases short, with 14 bases between. Germline CDR1 and CDR2: SGHRS and YFSETQ. The CDR3 consists of 14 residues. General study results and limits: Diversity figures derived from one million T cells were judged to underestimate the true value. Per million T cells, TCR beta diversity dropped roughly linearly as age increased.

A single count supports this clonotype. Its antigen is currently unknown. This TCR came from a man older than 75 in good health. The gene calls are TRBV5-1 and TRBJ1-2; D is possibly TRBD1 (6 bases). The sequencing sample was made of blood. CDR3 in amino acids: CASSVDGGGYGYTF. In DNA form, the CDR3 reads TGCGCCAGCAGCGTGGACGGGGGCGGCTATGGCTACACCTTC.